Given below is one TCR beta chain in context. The authors prepared the TCRbeta library with unique molecular identifiers. TCRdb recomputed calls from the PCR reads with MiXCR, one row per CDR3 protein. The table includes fewer than 1 million distinct CDR3 sequences, around 17% detected once. These data originate in a study of T-cell reconstitution after alpha-beta-depleted transplantation in children. CDR3 size: 15 residues. Germline CDR1 reads MNHEY; CDR2 reads SVGAGI. The V and J ends lost 0 bases and 5 bases, in that order; junction bases with no gene match: 5. This chain links TRBV6-5 with TRBJ2-7, with 9 bases identical to TRBD1. The sample here was PBMCs, mostly from graft donor cells, taken 360 days after TCRalphabeta/CD19-depleted stem cell transplant. This TCR came from a male patient younger than 18 who had a stem cell transplant for acute lymphoblastic leukemia, so the T cells may come from the graft donor. CDR3 sequence reads: CASSYSRTGVHEQYF. The CDR3 coding sequence is TGTGCCAGCAGTTACTCTAGGACAGGGGTCCACGAGCAGTACTTC.